This passage covers 13 T cell receptor beta chains from one sample sequenced in a study of shared clonotypes between healthy human individuals. Here immunoSEQ multiplex PCR was the method, and the copy in TCRdb shows in-frame clones only, minus some. The table includes about 1 million clones, about 75% detected once. The sample comprised memory CD4+ T cells sorted from blood. Subset here: CD45RA-negative fraction. The receptors were gathered from a man younger than 35 in good health.

This rearrangement joins TRBV4-3 to TRBJ2-1; the D gene is possibly TRBD2 (7 bases). V lost 0 bases, J lost 8 bases, and 17 bases lay in between. The germline V gene encodes CDR1 LGHNA and CDR2 YSLEER. The CDR3 runs to 16 residues. The CDR3: CASSQEGGWGGDEQFF. CDR3 sequence (DNA): TGCGCCAGCAGCCAAGAAGGGGGATGGGGAGGGGATGAGCAGTTCTTC.

This sequence joins TRBV18 and TRBJ1-2; a weak D match, TRBD1 (6 bases). CDR1 KGHSH and CDR2 LQKENI come from the germline V gene. Deletions cut 5 bases from V and 2 bases from J, with 9 bases between. This CDR3 spans 13 amino acids. The DNA of the CDR3 is TGTGCCAGCTCAACGGACAGAAACTATGGCTACACCTTC. This encodes CASSTDRNYGYTF.

V gene TRBV2 combines with J gene TRBJ1-2, with 10 positions matching TRBD1. The CDR3 loop spans 15 amino acids. The V segment lost 5 bases and the J segment 6 bases; nucleotides outside the gene matches: 9. Germline lookup yields CDR1 SNHLY and CDR2 FYNNEI. The CDR3: CASSRVPGQGNGYTF. As DNA, the CDR3 is TGTGCCAGCAGTCGAGTACCGGGACAGGGGAATGGCTACACCTTC. Variable domain in full (rest from reference TRBV2 and TRBJ1-2): EPEVTQTPSHQVTQMGQEVILRCVPISNHLYFYWYRQILGQKVEFLVSFYNNEISEKSEIFDDQFSVERPDGSNFTLKIRSTKLEDSAMYFCASSRVPGQGNGYTFGSGTRLTVV.

The rearrangement uses TRBV18 and TRBJ1-2; tentative D call: TRBD1 (5 bases). Looked up from germline, CDR1 is KGHSH and CDR2 is LQKENI. The CDR3 consists of 15 residues. The V and J ends lost 0 bases and 8 bases respectively, with 16 bases between them. This CDR3 reads CASSPPSGTGGGYTF. CDR3 in DNA: TGTGCCAGCTCACCACCTTCCGGGACTGGGGGAGGCTACACCTTC.

The rearrangement links TRBV5-1 to TRBJ1-3; TRBD1 matches 7 bases. The CDR3 runs to 15 residues. CDR1 is SGHRS, CDR2 YFSETQ, per germline. Unmatched junction bases numbered 10, after V lost 0 bases and J lost 10 bases. The CDR3 sequence is CASSLEGQRGGTIYF. CDR3 bases: TGCGCCAGCAGCTTGGAGGGACAGAGAGGAGGGACCATATATTTT.

This sequence joins TRBV9 and TRBJ2-3, with TRBD2 matching over 8 bases. The CDR3 contains 16 residues. Germline CDR1 reads SGDLS; CDR2 reads YYNGEE. V gave up 0 bases and J gave up 5 bases; unmatched junction bases: 8. The CDR3 reads CASSVEGSGAVDTQYF. The DNA of the CDR3 is TGTGCCAGCAGCGTAGAAGGTAGCGGGGCCGTAGATACGCAGTATTTT. Based on the CDR3 plus reference TRBV9 and TRBJ2-3, the full variable domain is DSGVTQTPKHLITATGQRVTLRCSPRSGDLSVYWYQQSLDQGLQFLIQYYNGEERAKGNILERFSAQQFPDLHSELNLSSLELGDSALYFCASSVEGSGAVDTQYFGPGTRLTVL.

The CDR3 loop reads CASSLIGGYQSGANVLTF. As DNA, the CDR3 is TGTGCCAGCAGCTTGATTGGGGGTTACCAATCTGGGGCCAACGTCCTGACTTTC. The chain recombines TRBV5-5 with TRBJ2-6; either TRBD1 or TRBD2 may supply D (5 bases each). Trimming removed 1 base at V and 1 base at J, with 15 bases between. The germline V gene has CDR1 SGHKS and CDR2 YYEKEE (reference sequence). This CDR3 region has 18 residues.

The rearrangement links TRBV6-6 to TRBJ2-7; 8 bases agree with TRBD1. Germline trimming cut 4 bases from V and 2 bases from J; bases unmatched to any gene: 7. The CDR3 is 15 amino acids. Germline assignment: CDR1 MNHNY and CDR2 SVGAGI (reference sequence). The CDR3 DNA sequence: TGTGCCAGCAGTTCCTCCGGGACAGGTCCCTACGAGCAGTACTTC. Translation gives CASSSSGTGPYEQYF.

CDR3: CASSPTRVHWETQYF. The CDR3 bases are TGTGCCAGCTCACCAACCAGGGTTCACTGGGAGACCCAGTACTTC. This sequence joins TRBV18 and TRBJ2-5; tentatively, D is TRBD1 (5 bases). CDR1 is KGHSH, CDR2 LQKENI, per germline. The CDR3 runs 15 residues. Trimming stripped 2 bases from V and 5 bases from J, with 15 bases between.

The chain joins TRBV28 to TRBJ1-2; 10 bases map to TRBD1. J gave up 8 bases and V 5 bases, and 14 bases lay outside the gene matches. Per germline, CDR1 MDHEN and CDR2 SYDVKM. This CDR3 is 16 amino acids long. The CDR3 region has the DNA TGTGCCAGCAGTCTCTCGCCGGGACAGGGGATTGTGGGCTACACCTTC. Its protein is CASSLSPGQGIVGYTF.

Here the CDR3 DNA reads TGTGCCAGTAGTATAGATTTCGGCAGGGTCAACGAGCAGTACTTC. It codes for CASSIDFGRVNEQYF. The chain links TRBV19 to TRBJ2-7; a weak D match, TRBD1 (5 bases). Germline V gene data show CDR1 as LNHDA and CDR2 as SQIVND (reference sequence). The V end was cut by 0 bases, the J end by 5 bases, with 14 bases between. The CDR3 has 15 amino acids.

The chain employs TRBV18 and TRBJ2-3; TRBD1 matches at 7 bases. Germline CDR1 KGHSH, CDR2 LQKENI. Germline trimming cut 4 bases from V and 4 bases from J; bases unmatched to any gene: 5. The CDR3 totals 14 residues. The CDR3 protein is CASSRQGSPDTQYF. The CDR3, as DNA: TGTGCCAGCTCACGACAGGGTTCCCCAGATACGCAGTATTTT.

This clone was counted once. The rearrangement links TRBV11-2 to TRBJ2-7; D is unclear. The germline V gene encodes CDR1 SGHAT and CDR2 FQNNGV. Trimming shortened V by 8 bases and J by 0 bases, and 8 bases separated the two germline ends. The CDR3 runs 12 residues. CDR3 bases: TGTGCCAGCCTGGCCAGCTCCTACGAGCAGTACTTC. This sequence encodes CASLASSYEQYF.